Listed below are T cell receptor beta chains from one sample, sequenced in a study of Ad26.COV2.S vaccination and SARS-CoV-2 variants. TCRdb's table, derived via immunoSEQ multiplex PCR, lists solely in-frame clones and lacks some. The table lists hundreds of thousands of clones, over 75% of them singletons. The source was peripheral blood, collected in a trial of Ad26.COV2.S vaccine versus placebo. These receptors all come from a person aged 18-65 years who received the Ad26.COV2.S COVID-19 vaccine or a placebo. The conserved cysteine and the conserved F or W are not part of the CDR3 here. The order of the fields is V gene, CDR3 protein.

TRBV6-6 ASSPPTGISGNTIY
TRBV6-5 ASSYERGGRGTQY
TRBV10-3 AISLTGMNTEAF
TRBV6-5 ASSADSYQPQH
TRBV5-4 ASSLRGGSYNEQF
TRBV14 ASSPVAWRVPSYEQY
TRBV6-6 ASSYRSRVYGYT
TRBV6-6 AVPRGSGFMNTEAF
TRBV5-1 ASSLAGGNQPQH
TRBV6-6 ASSQDRGGQETQY
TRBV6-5 ASRPGQGAYGYT
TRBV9 ASSVASQETQY
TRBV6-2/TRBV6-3 ASSYPGLAGYNEQF
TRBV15 ATSRDEGFHEQF
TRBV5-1 ASSLVINYEQF
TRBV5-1 ASSNGPGTGGTDTQY
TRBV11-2 ASSLDWQGAINEQF
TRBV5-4 ASSRPGTLSNEQF
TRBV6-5 ASSYTGQGSYEQY
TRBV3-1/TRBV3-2 ASSQGTGPSWGYT